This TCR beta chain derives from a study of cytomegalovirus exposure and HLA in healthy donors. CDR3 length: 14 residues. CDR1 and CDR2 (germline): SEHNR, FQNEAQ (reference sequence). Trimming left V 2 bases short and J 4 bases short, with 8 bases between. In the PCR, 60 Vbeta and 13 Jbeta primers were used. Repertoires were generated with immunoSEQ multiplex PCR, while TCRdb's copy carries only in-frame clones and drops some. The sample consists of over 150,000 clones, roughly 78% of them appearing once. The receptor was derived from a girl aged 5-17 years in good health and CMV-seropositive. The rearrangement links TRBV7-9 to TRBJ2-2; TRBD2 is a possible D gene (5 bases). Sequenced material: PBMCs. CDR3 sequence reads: CASSLMGATGELFF. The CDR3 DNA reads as TGTGCCAGCAGCTTAATGGGAGCCACCGGGGAGCTGTTTTTT.